This T cell receptor beta chain was documented in a study of control samples from healthy donors and cancer patients. Using immunoSEQ multiplex PCR, the repertoire was profiled, and TCRdb retains in-frame clones only, with some absent. This table holds over 150,000 clones, just over 95% found once. CDR1 is MGHRA and CDR2 is YSYEKL in the germline V gene. This CDR3 region has 16 residues. V lost 2 bases to trimming and J lost 4 bases, with 17 bases between them. The receptor comes from a woman between 25 and 40 years old in good health. The sequenced sample was blood. The J gene is TRBJ2-5, the V gene TRBV4-1; D is unresolved. CDR3 protein: CASSQLMVGVGETQYF. In DNA form, the CDR3 reads TGCGCCAGCAGCCAATTAATGGTTGGGGTGGGAGAGACCCAGTACTTC.